Below, 29 T cell receptor beta chains from the same sample are listed, as sequenced in a study of CD8 T cells in Susac syndrome (dated by TCRdb to 2018 to 2020). Preparation of the library involved the immunoSEQ multiplex PCR assay. RNA was extracted with the RNeasy kit and about 0.45 to 1 ug was reverse transcribed using random hexamers. Starting from the raw public reads, TCRdb applied fastp trimming at Q25, assembled clones with MiXCR and retained in-frame beta chains. Rows with a matching CDR3 protein are joined into one entry that keeps the most common DNA and genes. The sample table records more than 75,000 distinct CDR3 sequences; roughly 94% of these occur just once. The ten largest account for 0.2% to 0.3% of the sample. Sequencing was performed on CD8+ T cells from PBMCs. The receptor set was obtained from a human donor in good health.

This clonotype was counted only a few times. This rearrangement joins TRBV6-1 to TRBJ1-1; possible D gene TRBD1, 6 bases. This CDR3 is built from 12 residues. Per germline, CDR1 MNHNS and CDR2 SASEGT. V was clipped by 6 bases and J by 10 bases, with 15 bases between them. This chain's CDR3 is CASSPTGMGAFF. The DNA for the CDR3 is TGTGCCAGCAGCCCAACAGGGATGGGAGCTTTCTTT.

This clonotype was observed once. V and J are TRBV10-3 and TRBJ1-2; TRBD1 aligns across 7 bases. V shed 3 bases, J shed 8 bases, and the junction held 6 bases outside the gene matches. Per the germline V gene, CDR1 is ENHRY and CDR2 is SYGVKD. This CDR3 has 13 amino acids. The CDR3 loop reads CAISDTQGRGYTF. The CDR3 coding sequence is TGTGCCATCAGTGATACACAGGGGCGCGGCTACACCTTC.

The rearrangement joins TRBV7-9 to TRBJ1-1; D is perhaps TRBD1 (6 bases). V dropped 5 bases and J dropped 4 bases, with 17 bases sitting between them. Germline CDR1 SEHNR, CDR2 FQNEAQ (reference sequence). This CDR3 is built from 15 residues. This CDR3 is CASSQLTGGGTEAFF. The CDR3 nucleotides are TGTGCCAGCAGCCAACTGACAGGAGGAGGCACTGAAGCTTTCTTT.

The chain couples TRBV27 to TRBJ2-5, with 8 bases lining up with TRBD2. CDR3 size: 14 residues. The J segment lost 1 base and the V segment lost 6 bases, leaving 4 bases of the junction unmatched. Germline loops: CDR1 MNHEY, CDR2 SMNVEV (reference sequence). This CDR3 is CASRPGLVQETQYF. The CDR3 DNA is TGTGCCAGCAGGCCGGGACTAGTCCAAGAGACCCAGTACTTC.

The chain links TRBV21-1 to TRBJ1-5; the table's TRBD1 call for D was not verified on the DNA. TRBV21-1 is a pseudogene segment. The length of the CDR3 is 13 residues. CDR3 in DNA: TGTGCCATCCTCGGGGGGATTGGGCAGCCCCAGCATTTT. Translation: CAILGGIGQPQHF.

The chain uses TRBV18 and TRBJ2-5; no clear D gene. Per the germline V gene, CDR1 is KGHSH and CDR2 is LQKENI. This CDR3 is built from 10 residues. The V end lost 2 bases, the J end lost 5 bases, and 0 bases lay between the germline ends. The CDR3 here is CASSPETQYF. CDR3 bases: TGTGCCAGCTCACCAGAGACCCAGTACTTC.

The chain's CDR3 is CASSPQGQGAGGELFF. CDR3 sequence (DNA): TGTGCCAGCAGCCCGCAGGGACAGGGGGCTGGCGGGGAGCTGTTTTTT. The rearrangement links TRBV7-7 to TRBJ2-2, with TRBD1 identical over 12 bases. Germline CDR1 and CDR2: SSHAT and FNYEAQ (reference sequence). V lost 5 bases to trimming and J lost 7 bases; unmatched junction nucleotides: 8. This CDR3 has 16 amino acids.

V usage is TRBV21-1 and J usage is TRBJ2-5; whether TRBD1, the table's D call, matches the DNA was not checked. TRBV21-1 is described as a pseudogene. This CDR3 has 14 residues. The chain's CDR3 is CASSKEPGVETQYF. In DNA form, the CDR3 reads TGTGCCAGCAGCAAAGAGCCAGGGGTTGAGACCCAGTACTTC.

The V gene is TRBV20-1, the J gene TRBJ2-3, with 7 bases lining up with TRBD2. The CDR3 runs 15 residues. CDR1 DFQATT and CDR2 SNEGSKA come from the germline V gene (reference sequence). The junction had 6 bases not matched to a gene; V was cut back by 3 bases and J by 0 bases. In DNA, the CDR3 is TGCAGTGCTAGGGCCCTAGCGGCTAGCACAGATACGCAGTATTTT. Protein: CSARALAASTDTQYF.

The chain couples TRBV27 to TRBJ1-2; no definite D call. With 2 bases removed from V and 8 bases from J, the gap between germline ends came to 12 bases. The CDR3 extends over 13 amino acids. The germline V gene encodes CDR1 MNHEY and CDR2 SMNVEV (reference sequence). CDR3 residues: CASSLRPQVGYTF. The CDR3, as DNA: TGTGCCAGCAGTTTAAGGCCCCAGGTGGGCTACACCTTC.

This clonotype has a single count. The chain links TRBV20-1 to TRBJ1-1; no clear D gene. The CDR3 consists of 13 residues. The V gene's germline CDR1 is DFQATT and CDR2 SNEGSKA (reference sequence). The V gene lost 4 bases and the J gene lost 3 bases, with 12 bases spanning the gap. The CDR3 protein is CSAMTPIHTEAFF. The DNA for the CDR3 is TGCAGTGCTATGACCCCAATTCACACTGAAGCTTTCTTT.

This chain uses TRBV11-2 with TRBJ2-7, with 10 bases lining up with TRBD1. J gave up 5 bases and V 4 bases, and 2 bases lay outside the gene matches. CDR1 SGHAT and CDR2 FQNNGV come from the germline V gene. The CDR3 has 13 residues. The CDR3: CASSYGQGDEQYV. CDR3 nucleotide sequence: TGTGCCAGCAGCTACGGACAGGGGGACGAGCAGTACGTC.

The V call is TRBV2, the J call TRBJ2-6; tentative D call: TRBD1 (5 bases). This CDR3 comprises 15 residues. Germline V lookup: CDR1 SNHLY, CDR2 FYNNEI. Between the trimmed V and J ends, which lost 2 bases and 2 bases, there was a span of 7 bases. The chain's CDR3 is CASSEQGTGANVLTF. The DNA of the CDR3 is TGTGCCAGCAGTGAACAGGGTACTGGGGCCAACGTCCTGACTTTC.

The chain combines TRBV15 with TRBJ1-1; D gene uncertain. The CDR3 runs to 12 residues. The germline CDR1 and CDR2 sequences are LNHNV and YYDKDF (reference sequence). Trimming took 3 bases from V and 7 from J, leaving 9 bases between them. CDR3 in amino acids: CATSRDGNEAFF. CDR3 bases: TGTGCCACCAGCAGGGACGGTAATGAAGCTTTCTTT.

This clonotype was observed a single time. At one boundary the junction diverges from the germline segment, which might be a read error. V usage is TRBV3-1 and J usage is TRBJ1-4; a possible D gene is TRBD1 (5 bases). The V gene's germline CDR1 is LGHDT and CDR2 YNNKEL (reference sequence). This CDR3 spans 16 amino acids. For the CDR3, the DNA is TGTGCCGGCAGCCAACTTCTTTGGCAGGGTAATGAAAAACTGTTTTTT. This codes for CAGSQLLWQGNEKLFF.

This clonotype was observed a single time. This chain links TRBV12-3 or TRBV12-4 with TRBJ2-1; 7 bases align to TRBD2. This CDR3 is built from 13 residues. The ends lost 8 bases at V and 9 bases at J; junction bases unmatched: 10. CDR3 DNA: TGTGCCAGCCGACTAGCCCCGTTGGGTGAGCAGTTCTTC. This sequence encodes CASRLAPLGEQFF.

The V call is TRBV9, the J call TRBJ2-1; weak D call: TRBD1 (5 bases). The CDR3 runs to 14 residues. From germline, CDR1 is SGDLS and CDR2 YYNGEE. The ends were cut back, 0 bases at V and 2 bases at J, with 6 bases in the middle. Written as DNA, the CDR3 is TGTGCCAGCAGCGTAGAGACAGCCTACAATGAGCAGTTCTTC. Residues: CASSVETAYNEQFF. Complete variable domain (other parts from reference TRBV9 and TRBJ2-1): DSGVTQTPKHLITATGQRVTLRCSPRSGDLSVYWYQQSLDQGLQFLIQYYNGEERAKGNILERFSAQQFPDLHSELNLSSLELGDSALYFCASSVETAYNEQFFGPGTRLTVL.

In its sample, this clonotype was seen once. The V call is TRBV9, the J call TRBJ1-2; D gene uncertain. The germline V and J ends were trimmed by 3 bases and 12 bases, with 15 bases remaining between them. CDR1 is SGDLS and CDR2 is YYNGEE in the germline V gene. This CDR3 region has 12 residues. The DNA of the CDR3 is TGTGCCAGCAGCGAGATCGGAGGGTCAGACACCTTC. Amino acid sequence: CASSEIGGSDTF. The complete variable domain, with remaining parts taken from reference TRBV9 and TRBJ1-2, reads DSGVTQTPKHLITATGQRVTLRCSPRSGDLSVYWYQQSLDQGLQFLIQYYNGEERAKGNILERFSAQQFPDLHSELNLSSLELGDSALYFCASSEIGGSDTFGSGTRLTVV.

This sequence joins TRBV7-8 and TRBJ2-1; TRBD1 agrees at 8 bases. After removal of 4 bases from V and 2 bases from J, the junction contained 10 bases not matched to a gene. This CDR3 has 17 residues. Germline assignment: CDR1 SGHVS and CDR2 FQNEAQ. The CDR3 DNA follows: TGTGCCAGCAGCTCGCCCCGGACAGGGATCGCCTACAATGAGCAGTTCTTC. This sequence encodes CASSSPRTGIAYNEQFF.

V is TRBV7-9 and J is TRBJ2-7; no firm D call. This CDR3 is 13 amino acids long. V was pared by 5 bases and J by 3 bases, with 11 bases between. The germline gives CDR1 SEHNR, CDR2 FQNEAQ (reference sequence). The CDR3 is CASSPPLGYEQYF. The CDR3 DNA follows: TGTGCCAGCAGCCCACCTTTAGGCTACGAGCAGTACTTC.

V is TRBV7-8 and J is TRBJ2-2, with 8 nucleotides matching TRBD2. J lost 9 bases, V lost 10 bases, and 10 bases had no gene match. This CDR3 region has 13 residues. Per the germline V gene, CDR1 is SGHVS and CDR2 is FQNEAQ. The CDR3 sequence is CAIVGLVYRELFF. The CDR3 nucleotides are TGTGCCATCGTGGGACTAGTGTACCGGGAGCTGTTTTTT. Combining the CDR3 with reference TRBV7-8 and TRBJ2-2 gives the whole variable domain GAGVSQSPRYKVAKRGQDVALRCDPISGHVSLFWYQQALGQGPEFLTYFQNEAQLDKSGLPSDRFFAERPEGSVSTLKIQRTQQEDSAVYLCAIVGLVYRELFFGEGSRLTVL.

The chain carries TRBV7-8 and TRBJ2-7; D unresolved. CDR3 size: 11 residues. In germline, CDR1 is SGHVS, CDR2 FQNEAQ. V shed 5 bases and J shed 0 bases, with 2 bases lying between them. The CDR3 sequence: CASSVSYEQYV. The CDR3 coding sequence is TGTGCCAGCAGCGTCTCCTACGAGCAGTACGTC.

V is TRBV15 and J is TRBJ1-5; possibly TRBD1 for D (5 bases). Germline assignment: CDR1 LNHNV and CDR2 YYDKDF (reference sequence). The CDR3 has 15 residues. V was pared by 3 bases and J by 2 bases, with 11 bases between. The CDR3 DNA sequence: TGTGCCACCAGCAGTGTACCGACAGGCAATCAGCCCCAGCATTTT. Translation: CATSSVPTGNQPQHF.

CDR3 residues: CASAIAGVSNQPQHF. For the CDR3, the DNA is TGTGCCAGCGCCATAGCAGGGGTATCCAATCAGCCCCAGCATTTT. The rearrangement joins TRBV27 to TRBJ1-5; TRBD1 is a possible D gene (6 bases). Trimming left V 8 bases short and J 3 bases short, with 17 bases between. CDR3 size: 15 residues. Germline-derived CDR1 and CDR2 are MNHEY and SMNVEV (reference sequence).

This sequence joins TRBV12-3 or TRBV12-4 and TRBJ2-1, with 10 bases identical to TRBD2. There are 17 residues in the CDR3. With 1 base clipped from V and 4 bases from J, the junction kept 7 bases outside the gene matches. CDR3 sequence: CASSLVLAGGFYNEQFF. Written as DNA, the CDR3 is TGTGCCAGCAGTTTAGTTTTAGCGGGAGGTTTTTACAATGAGCAGTTCTTC.

This rearrangement joins TRBV4-1 to TRBJ1-1; TRBD1 agrees at 7 bases. The CDR3 contains 13 residues. CDR1 and CDR2 (germline): MGHRA, YSYEKL. V was clipped by 2 bases and J by 3 bases; unmatched bases: 0. CDR3 loop: CASSQTGDTEAFF. The CDR3 DNA reads TGCGCCAGCAGCCAAACAGGGGACACTGAAGCTTTCTTT.

The rearrangement links TRBV18 to TRBJ1-5; no definite D call. The germline CDR1 and CDR2 sequences are KGHSH and LQKENI. V gave up 3 bases and J gave up 2 bases, with 11 bases separating them. The CDR3 covers 15 residues. The CDR3 sequence: CASSPLEVGNQPQHF. The CDR3 nucleotides read TGTGCCAGCTCACCCCTTGAGGTTGGCAATCAGCCCCAGCATTTT.

The CDR3 protein is CAAFHGKAFF. The CDR3 bases are TGTGCAGCCTTTCACGGAAAAGCTTTCTTT. This chain uses TRBV19 with TRBJ1-1; no firm D call. In germline, CDR1 is LNHDA, CDR2 SQIVND (reference sequence). The CDR3 runs to 10 residues.

In DNA, the CDR3 is TGTGCCAGCAGCTTCCAGGACAGGGGATACAATGAGCAGTTCTTC. It translates to CASSFQDRGYNEQFF. V gene TRBV5-6 combines with J gene TRBJ2-1, with TRBD1 identical over 9 bases. After removal of 2 bases from V and 4 bases from J, the junction contained 4 bases not matched to a gene. The CDR3 runs to 15 residues. Germline V CDR1 and CDR2: SGHDT, YYEEEE.